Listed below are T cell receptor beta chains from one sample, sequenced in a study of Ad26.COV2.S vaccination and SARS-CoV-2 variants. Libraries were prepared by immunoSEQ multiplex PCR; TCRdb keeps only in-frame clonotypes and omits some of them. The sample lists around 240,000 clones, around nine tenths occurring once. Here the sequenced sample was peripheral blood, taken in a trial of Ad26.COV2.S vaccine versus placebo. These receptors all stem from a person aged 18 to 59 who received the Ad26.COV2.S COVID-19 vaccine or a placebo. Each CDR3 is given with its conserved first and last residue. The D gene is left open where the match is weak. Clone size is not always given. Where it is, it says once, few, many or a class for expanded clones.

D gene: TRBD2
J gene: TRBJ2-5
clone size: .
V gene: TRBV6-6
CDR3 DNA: TGTGCCAGCAGCCGAGGACTAGCGGGCGCGGGGGGAGAGACCCAGTACTTC
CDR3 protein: CASSRGLAGAGGETQYF

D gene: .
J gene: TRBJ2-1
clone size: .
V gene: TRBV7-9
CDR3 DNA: TGTGCCAGCAGCTTGCGCAATGAGCAGTTCTTC
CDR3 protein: CASSLRNEQFF

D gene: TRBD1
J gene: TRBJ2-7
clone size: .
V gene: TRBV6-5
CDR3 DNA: TGTGCCAGCTCAAAGGGGGACAGGGGTAACTACGAGCAGTACTTC
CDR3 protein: CASSKGDRGNYEQYF

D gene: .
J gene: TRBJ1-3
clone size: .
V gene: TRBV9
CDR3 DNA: TGTGCCAGCAGCGTAGAGTTAGGCTCTGGAAACACCATATATTTT
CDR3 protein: CASSVELGSGNTIYF

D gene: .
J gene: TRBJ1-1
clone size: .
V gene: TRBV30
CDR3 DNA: TGTGCCTGGAGTGTAAGACGGAACACTGAAGCTTTCTTT
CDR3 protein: CAWSVRRNTEAFF

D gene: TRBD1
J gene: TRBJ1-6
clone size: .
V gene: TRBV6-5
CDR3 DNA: TGTGCCAGCAGGGCCCTCAGGGGGGGATCACCCCTCCACTTT
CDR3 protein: CASRALRGGSPLHF

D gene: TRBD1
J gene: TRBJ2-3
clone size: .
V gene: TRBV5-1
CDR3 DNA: TGCGCCAGCAGCTTGGTTGGACAGGGTCTCGGAGATACGCAGTATTTT
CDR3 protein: CASSLVGQGLGDTQYF

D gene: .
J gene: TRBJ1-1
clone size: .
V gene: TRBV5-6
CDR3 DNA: TGTGCCAGCAGCTTACCCTTCGGGGGCTCTGAAGCTTTCTTT
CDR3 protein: CASSLPFGGSEAFF

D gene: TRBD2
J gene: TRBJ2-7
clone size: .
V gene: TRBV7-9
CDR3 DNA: TGTGCCAGCAGCCCCCCCGGACTAGCGGACTACGAGCAGTACTTC
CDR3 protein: CASSPPGLADYEQYF

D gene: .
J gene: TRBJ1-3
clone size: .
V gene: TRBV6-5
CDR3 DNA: TGTGCCAGCAGTTACTCTCCAGGGGCCACCGGAAACACCATATATTTT
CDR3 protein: CASSYSPGATGNTIYF

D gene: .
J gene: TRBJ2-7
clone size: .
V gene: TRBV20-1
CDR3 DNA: TGCAGTGCTAGTTTAGGGTATCGAGGGTACGAGCAGTACTTC
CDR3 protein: CSASLGYRGYEQYF

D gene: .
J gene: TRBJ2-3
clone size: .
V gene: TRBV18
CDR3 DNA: TGTGCCAGCTCACCTCTAGCGCAGATCACAGATACGCAGTATTTT
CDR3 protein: CASSPLAQITDTQYF

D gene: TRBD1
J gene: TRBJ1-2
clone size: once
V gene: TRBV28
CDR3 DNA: TGTGCCAGCAGTTTAACACAGGGGATATCTTCTGGCTACACCTTC
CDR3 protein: CASSLTQGISSGYTF

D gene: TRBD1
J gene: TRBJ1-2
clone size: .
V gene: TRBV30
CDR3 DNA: TGTGCCCGTTTCCCTAAGCAGGGGGATAACTATGGCTACACCTTC
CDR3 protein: CARFPKQGDNYGYTF

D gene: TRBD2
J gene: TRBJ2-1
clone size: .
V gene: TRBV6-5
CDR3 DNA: TGTGCCAGCAGTATGGGAGGGTTCAATGAGCAGTTCTTC
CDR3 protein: CASSMGGFNEQFF

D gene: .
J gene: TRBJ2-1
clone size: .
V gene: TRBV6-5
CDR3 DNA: TGTGCCAGCACCTTCGGACAGTACAATGAGCAGTTCTTC
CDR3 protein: CASTFGQYNEQFF